Given below is one T cell receptor (beta chain) in context. This specimen comes from a study of blood T cell repertoires in COVID-19. In the study overall: Whether acute or convalescent, the COVID-19 samples came from the United States, Italy and Spain. PBMCs, B-cell-depleted T cells, or T cells provided the cDNA or gDNA that made up the material.

The CDR3 consists of 16 residues. Germline CDR1 and CDR2: SGHNT and YYREEE (reference sequence). V dropped 4 bases and J dropped 2; count of bases not matched to a gene: 4. Per the authors' pipeline: Estimated nucleated cell counts came from reference gene primer amplification. Profiling relied on immunoSEQ multiplex PCR, and the TCRdb table lists in-frame clones only, not all of them. That table supplies the V and J calls and clone size; D and trimming were determined from the DNA. Of around 150,000 clones in the sample, around 80% were seen once. The sequencing input was peripheral blood. This TCR was recovered from a woman older than 75 with active or convalescent COVID-19. V gene TRBV5-4 combines with J gene TRBJ1-6, with 9 bases aligning to TRBD1. Here the CDR3 DNA reads TGTGCCAGCAGCACAGGACAGGGGACCTATAATTCACCCCTCCACTTT. Translation: CASSTGQGTYNSPLHF. Using reference TRBV5-4 and TRBJ1-6 for the parts outside the CDR3, the full variable domain is ETGVTQSPTHLIKTRGQQVTLRCSSQSGHNTVSWYQQALGQGPQFIFQYYREEENGRGNFPPRFSGLQFPNYSSELNVNALELDDSALYLCASSTGQGTYNSPLHFGNGTRLTVT.